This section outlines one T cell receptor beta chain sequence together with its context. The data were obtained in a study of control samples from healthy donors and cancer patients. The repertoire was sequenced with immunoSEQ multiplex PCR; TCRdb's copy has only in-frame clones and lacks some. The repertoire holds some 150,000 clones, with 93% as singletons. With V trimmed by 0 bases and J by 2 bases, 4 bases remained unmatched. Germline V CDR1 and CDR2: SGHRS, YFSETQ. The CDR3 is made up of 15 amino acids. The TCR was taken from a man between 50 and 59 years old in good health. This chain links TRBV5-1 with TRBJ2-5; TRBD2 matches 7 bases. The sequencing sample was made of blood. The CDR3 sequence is CASSLAVGRQETQYF. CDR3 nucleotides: TGCGCCAGCAGCTTGGCCGTCGGGAGGCAAGAGACCCAGTACTTC.